This T cell receptor beta chain stems from a study of early stage breast cancer tumors. Study context: Average read coverage per sample was roughly 9.7-fold.

The CDR3 length is 14 residues. The junction had 8 bases not matched to a gene; V was cut back by 5 bases and J by 6 bases. Germline assignment: CDR1 MDHEN and CDR2 SYDVKM. Each sample had two DNA replicates, roughly 0.48 ug blood or around 1.4 ug tissue. The method was immunoSEQ multiplex PCR; TCRdb's version includes in-frame clones alone and lacks a portion of them. This table has tens of thousands of clones, around 69% appearing once. Sample: blood. This TCR came from a person in their fifties with breast cancer. V usage is TRBV28 and J usage is TRBJ2-7; 9 bases line up with TRBD1. CDR3 nucleotides: TGTGCCAGCAGTGCATCCGGGACAGGGTTCGAGCAGTACTTC. Translation gives CASSASGTGFEQYF.